The next 23 T cell receptor beta chains were all read from a single sample in a study of shared clonotypes between healthy human individuals. Generated by immunoSEQ multiplex PCR, the TCRdb table keeps only in-frame clones and is missing some. The sample includes about 2,500,000 clones, approximately 90% seen only once; the top ten take over 0.12%. The sample comprised naive CD4+ T cells sorted from blood. Subset of the sample: CD45RA+ positively selected. Every receptor here comes from a man between 18 and 35 years old in good health.

The chain recombines TRBV18 with TRBJ2-7, with 8 positions matching TRBD1. J lost 6 bases, V lost 5 bases, and 6 bases had no gene match. CDR1 and CDR2 (germline): KGHSH, LQKENI. This CDR3 has 13 amino acids. The CDR3 spells CASSRQGPGEQYF. CDR3 bases: TGTGCCAGCTCAAGACAGGGGCCGGGCGAGCAGTACTTC.

On this clone itself: Within the sample, other DNA sequences also encode this same CDR3. The DNA of the CDR3 is TGCGCCAGCAGCTTGGGCGGGACGGGCTACGAGCAGTACTTC. Residues: CASSLGGTGYEQYF. This chain joins TRBV5-1 and TRBJ2-7; D is perhaps TRBD2 (6 bases). Between the trimmed V and J ends, which lost 0 bases and 3 bases, there was a span of 10 bases. The CDR3 is 14 residues long. CDR1 SGHRS and CDR2 YFSETQ come from the germline V gene.

Regarding this clone: Other DNA sequences in the same sample also yield this CDR3. J is TRBJ2-3 and V is TRBV5-1, with D possibly TRBD2 on 5 matching bases. Germline assignment: CDR1 SGHRS and CDR2 YFSETQ. The V end was cut by 4 bases, the J end by 3 bases, with 9 bases between. This CDR3 spans 13 amino acids. The CDR3 is CASSALGTDTQYF. The CDR3, as DNA: TGCGCCAGCAGCGCACTAGGTACAGATACGCAGTATTTT.

The chain combines TRBV5-1 with TRBJ2-1; no clear D gene. The ends were cut back, 8 bases at V and 7 bases at J, with 10 bases in the middle. This CDR3 has 11 amino acids. Germline CDR1 and CDR2: SGHRS and YFSETQ. The CDR3 DNA follows: TGCGCCAGGAGCACGATGAATGAGCAGTTCTTC. This encodes CARSTMNEQFF.

This clone appeared a few times. The gene calls are TRBV11-3 and TRBJ1-6; possibly TRBD1 for D (5 bases). This CDR3 is 14 amino acids long. The V gene lost 4 bases and the J gene lost 7 bases, with 11 bases spanning the gap. Looked up from germline, CDR1 is SGHNT and CDR2 is YENEEA. The CDR3 DNA reads as TGTGCCAGCAGCTCCACGGGGCCGAATTCACCCCTCCACTTT. It encodes CASSSTGPNSPLHF.

The chain combines TRBV29-1 with TRBJ2-3; D gene unclear. CDR1 and CDR2 from the germline V gene are SQVTM and ANQGSEA. V dropped 5 bases and J dropped 3 bases, with 6 bases sitting between them. The CDR3 loop spans 11 amino acids. In DNA form, the CDR3 reads TGCAGCGTTCAGTTTACAGATACGCAGTATTTT. This encodes CSVQFTDTQYF.

The rearrangement uses TRBV7-2 and TRBJ1-1; the D gene is possibly TRBD1 (5 bases). Trimming shortened V by 1 base and J by 7 bases, and 10 bases separated the two germline ends. CDR3 length equals 13 residues. Germline CDR1 is SGHTA and CDR2 is FQGNSA. The CDR3 region is CASSLGAGLEAFF. CDR3 sequence (DNA): TGTGCCAGCAGCTTAGGTGCGGGGCTTGAAGCTTTCTTT.

The rearrangement links TRBV11-2 to TRBJ1-1, with 7 bases that match TRBD1. The V gene's germline CDR1 is SGHAT and CDR2 FQNNGV. CDR3 size: 16 residues. V lost 4 bases, J lost 1 base, and 9 bases stayed unmatched. For the CDR3, the DNA is TGTGCCAGCAGCTGGAACCCCGGGACAGCGAACACTGAAGCTTTCTTT. This codes for CASSWNPGTANTEAFF.

The chain uses TRBV27 and TRBJ1-2, with 8 bases that match TRBD1. Germline-derived CDR1 and CDR2 are MNHEY and SMNVEV (reference sequence). V shed 5 bases and J 3 bases; nucleotides not matched to a gene: 5. This CDR3 comprises 14 residues. In DNA, the CDR3 is TGTGCCAGCAGTCCCCTGGACAGGGACTATGGCTACACCTTC. This codes for CASSPLDRDYGYTF.

V usage is TRBV5-1 and J usage is TRBJ2-5, with D perhaps TRBD2 (6 bases). Germline V CDR1 and CDR2: SGHRS, YFSETQ. This CDR3 has 15 amino acids. Trimming pared 5 bases from V and 1 base from J, leaving 15 bases between. CDR3 DNA sequence: TGCGCCAGCAGTCAGAATCCGGGACTCCAAGAGACCCAGTACTTC. Residues: CASSQNPGLQETQYF.

The chain has TRBV10-3 and TRBJ2-2; no reliable D call. The V and J ends lost 3 bases and 4 bases respectively, with 9 bases between them. Germline CDR1 and CDR2: ENHRY and SYGVKD. CDR3 length equals 14 residues. The CDR3 spells CAISEGLPTGELFF. The DNA of the CDR3 is TGTGCCATCAGTGAAGGGCTACCCACCGGGGAGCTGTTTTTT.

The chain has TRBV18 and TRBJ2-1; D uncertain. The V end was cut by 0 bases, the J end by 5 bases, with 8 bases between. This CDR3 region has 14 residues. From germline, CDR1 is KGHSH and CDR2 LQKENI. CDR3 amino acids: CASSPPMIHNEQFF. The CDR3 region has the DNA TGTGCCAGCTCACCACCTATGATTCACAATGAGCAGTTCTTC.

About this clone itself: Other DNA sequences in the same sample also yield this CDR3. CDR3 loop: CASSSNSGRGETQYF. CDR3 sequence (DNA): TGCGCCAGCAGCTCAAATAGCGGGAGAGGGGAGACCCAGTACTTC. This chain connects TRBV10-2 to TRBJ2-5; 9 bases align to TRBD2. Germline loops: CDR1 WSHSY, CDR2 SAAADI. The ends lost 6 bases at V and 5 bases at J; junction bases unmatched: 10. This CDR3 has 15 amino acids.

The chain couples TRBV6-6 to TRBJ2-7; D remains unclear. Germline values: CDR1 MNHNY, CDR2 SVGAGI (reference sequence). This CDR3 region has 14 residues. The ends were cut back, 1 base at V and 2 bases at J, with 9 bases in the middle. CDR3 amino acids: CASSYLAEAYEQYF. CDR3 sequence (DNA): TGTGCCAGCAGTTACTTGGCAGAAGCCTACGAGCAGTACTTC.

This clone appeared a single time. The rearrangement uses TRBV30 and TRBJ1-4, with 8 positions matching TRBD1. CDR3 length: 16 amino acids. The V gene's germline CDR1 is GTSNPN and CDR2 SVGIG (reference sequence). Trimming at V came to 2 bases and at J to 0 bases, leaving 5 bases not matched to a gene. DNA of the CDR3: TGTGCCTGGAGTCGGGACAGGACCGCAACTAATGAAAAACTGTTTTTT. Protein sequence: CAWSRDRTATNEKLFF.

V gene TRBV9 combines with J gene TRBJ2-2; no definite D call. The CDR3 loop spans 12 amino acids. V was clipped by 0 bases and J by 7 bases, with 4 bases between them. CDR1 and CDR2 from the germline V gene are SGDLS and YYNGEE. The DNA for the CDR3 is TGTGCCAGCAGCGTAGAGATCGGGGAGCTGTTTTTT. As protein: CASSVEIGELFF.

The chain is built from TRBV4-1 and TRBJ2-3; 8 bases line up with TRBD1. Germline V CDR1 and CDR2: MGHRA, YSYEKL. V dropped 2 bases and J dropped 2; count of bases not matched to a gene: 3. This CDR3 region has 15 residues. In DNA, the CDR3 is TGCGCCAGCAGCCAAAGGACAGGGACCACAGATACGCAGTATTTT. Amino acid sequence: CASSQRTGTTDTQYF.

The chain carries TRBV6-6 and TRBJ2-7, with 12 positions matching TRBD1. CDR3 length: 14 amino acids. CDR1 and CDR2 (germline): MNHNY, SVGAGI (reference sequence). V gave up 7 bases and J gave up 6 bases; unmatched junction bases: 7. The DNA of the CDR3 is TGTGCCAGCAACCCCGGGACAGGGGGCTCCGAGCAGTACTTC. Translated, it gives CASNPGTGGSEQYF.

V and J are TRBV9 and TRBJ2-1; 10 positions match TRBD2. Germline loops: CDR1 SGDLS, CDR2 YYNGEE. The CDR3 is made up of 16 amino acids. The V segment lost 1 base and the J segment 7 bases; nucleotides outside the gene matches: 8. For the CDR3, the DNA is TGTGCCAGCAGCGTATTAGTAGCGGGGGGTCCTAATGAGCAGTTCTTC. This encodes CASSVLVAGGPNEQFF.

Turning to this clone: The same CDR3 arises from other DNA sequences in this sample as well. The gene calls are TRBV6-5 and TRBJ1-6; D possibly corresponds to TRBD1 (6 bases). This CDR3 comprises 13 residues. CDR1 is MNHEY and CDR2 is SVGAGI in the germline V gene. Trimming removed 6 bases at V and 7 bases at J, with 10 bases between. The CDR3 loop is CASRTGANSPLHF. DNA for the CDR3: TGTGCCAGCAGGACGGGGGCGAATTCACCCCTCCACTTT.

The chain has TRBV28 and TRBJ2-7; D may be TRBD2 (5 bases). Germline assignment: CDR1 MDHEN and CDR2 SYDVKM. Trimming pared 10 bases from V and 3 bases from J, leaving 19 bases between. CDR3 size: 14 residues. In nucleotides, the CDR3 is TGTGCCATACCCCCGTTGGAACGGGGCTACGAGCAGTACTTC. This codes for CAIPPLERGYEQYF.

The rearrangement links TRBV11-2 to TRBJ2-1; D possibly corresponds to TRBD1 (6 bases). The CDR3 is made up of 17 amino acids. The germline CDR1 and CDR2 sequences are SGHAT and FQNNGV. V was cut by 1 base and J by 15 bases, with 28 bases left in between. The CDR3 here is CASSLVAGDHHRPRWFF. The CDR3, as DNA: TGTGCCAGCAGCTTAGTAGCAGGGGACCACCATAGACCCCGGTGGTTCTTC. Based on the CDR3 plus reference TRBV11-2 and TRBJ2-1, the full variable domain is EAGVAQSPRYKIIEKRQSVAFWCNPISGHATLYWYQQILGQGPKLLIQFQNNGVVDDSQLPKDRFSAERLKGVDSTLKIQPAKLEDSAVYLCASSLVAGDHHRPRWFFGPGTRLTVL.

V is TRBV5-8 and J is TRBJ2-3; no definite D call. CDR3 length equals 13 residues. The germline V gene has CDR1 SGHTS and CDR2 YDEGEE. Deletions cut 2 bases from V and 7 bases from J, with 11 bases between. CDR3 sequence (DNA): TGTGCCAGCAGCTTAGGTGTTGTAAATACGCAGTATTTT. This gives the protein CASSLGVVNTQYF.